What follows are 2 T cell receptor beta chains derived from one specimen sequenced in a study of blood T cell repertoires in COVID-19. The protocol was immunoSEQ multiplex PCR, while the TCRdb copy is restricted to in-frame clones and leaves out a portion. The data hold around 250,000 clones, with approximately 90% observed a single time. Source material: PBMCs or T cells enriched from blood (not recorded which). Every receptor here comes from a middle-aged man who had been exposed to COVID-19.

The rearrangement links TRBV28 to TRBJ2-2; TRBD1 is a possible D gene (5 bases). The CDR3 loop spans 12 amino acids. Germline V gene lookup returns CDR1 MDHEN and CDR2 SYDVKM. V lost 11 bases and J 6 bases, leaving 13 bases between the germline ends. This chain's CDR3 is CAAAREPGELFF. The CDR3 DNA reads as TGTGCCGCGGCCAGGGAACCCGGGGAGCTGTTTTTT.

This sequence joins TRBV7-9 and TRBJ2-3, with 10 bases fitting TRBD2. CDR3 length equals 15 residues. Per germline, CDR1 SEHNR and CDR2 FQNEAQ (reference sequence). Trimming took 1 base from V and 7 from J; bases not matched to a gene: 5. CDR3 sequence reads: CASSLDPGLANTQYF. The CDR3 DNA follows: TGTGCCAGCAGCTTAGATCCGGGACTAGCGAATACGCAGTATTTT.